The table lists the clone carrying this T cell receptor beta chain with many counts. The data derive from a study of T cells in Graves' hyperthyroidism and ophthalmopathy. V lost 4 bases to trimming and J lost 0 bases; unmatched junction nucleotides: 4. Germline V gene sequence: CDR1 KGHSH, CDR2 LQKENI. The length of the CDR3 is 15 residues. What was amplified from RNA transcripts were TCR beta CDR3 regions. RT-PCR in the first round (using the HTBI primer set) targeted the TCR CDR3. TCRdb fed the multiplex PCR reads into MiXCR, producing one record per CDR3 protein. The sample contains about 400,000 distinct CDR3 sequences, 14% to 15% of which appear only once.

Material: blood. The V call is TRBV18, the J call TRBJ2-3; 7 nucleotides line up with TRBD1. This sequence originates from a woman in her twenties or thirties with Graves' hyperthyroidism. The chain's CDR3 is CASSLQQGSTDTQYF. CDR3 nucleotides: TGTGCCAGCTCACTGCAACAGGGGAGCACAGATACGCAGTATTTT. Variable domain in full (rest from reference TRBV18 and TRBJ2-3): NAGVMQNPRHLVRRRGQEARLRCSPMKGHSHVYWYRQLPEEGLKFMVYLQKENIIDESGMPKERFSAEFPKEGPSILRIQQVVRGDSAAYFCASSLQQGSTDTQYFGPGTRLTVL.